A single sample is the source of the 32 T cell receptor beta chains below, sequenced in a study of blood T cells in healthy people across ages. Through a sample-barcoded 5' primer and a J-beta primer mix, a second PCR was run for roughly 6 to 11 cycles. TCRdb used MiXCR to reprocess the 5' RACE reads, holding one entry per CDR3 protein. This sample has around 1,700,000 distinct CDR3 sequences, with 28% found just once. The material sequenced was blood. The receptor set was obtained from a woman in her 30s in good health.

The rearrangement uses TRBV5-1 and TRBJ1-1; D is possibly TRBD1 (6 bases). Germline CDR1 reads SGHRS; CDR2 reads YFSETQ. The V gene lost 0 bases and the J gene lost 9 bases, with 12 bases spanning the gap. The CDR3 is 13 amino acids. Here the CDR3 reads CASSLGTTGQAFF. In DNA, the CDR3 is TGCGCCAGCAGCTTGGGGACGACAGGACAAGCTTTCTTT.

Points on this clonotype: This may stem from a read error, because a much larger clone lies one nucleotide away. The J gene is TRBJ2-5, the V gene TRBV29-1, with D maybe TRBD1 (6 bases). Matching the DNA end better, TRBJ2-7 makes the J call doubtful. CDR1 is SQVTM and CDR2 is ANQGSEA in the germline V gene. The length of the CDR3 is 13 residues. This CDR3 reads CSGEGREGVEQYF. CDR3 coding DNA: TGCAGCGGTGAAGGTCGCGAGGGGGTCGAGCAGTACTTC.

As regards this clonotype: A read error may produce the germline difference seen at one junction end. CDR3 coding DNA: TGTGCCGGCAGCTCCGGGACGGTAACTAGAAGCTACACCTTC. Encoded protein: CAGSSGTVTRSYTF. V gene TRBV3-1 combines with J gene TRBJ1-2; possible D gene TRBD1, 5 bases. Germline V gene sequence: CDR1 LGHDT, CDR2 YNNKEL (reference sequence). The CDR3 is 14 residues long.

V gene TRBV6-1 combines with J gene TRBJ1-5; D not resolved. Germline V gene sequence: CDR1 MNHNS, CDR2 SASEGT. The V gene lost 7 bases and the J gene lost 3 bases, with 13 bases spanning the gap. CDR3 length: 14 residues. The CDR3 loop reads CASTDLLDNQPQHF. CDR3 coding DNA: TGTGCCAGCACAGACCTCCTCGACAATCAGCCCCAGCATTTT.

The CDR3 sequence: CASSSGPLGVETQYF. The CDR3 DNA is TGTGCCAGCAGCTCGGGACCTCTTGGAGTTGAGACCCAGTACTTC. The rearrangement uses TRBV7-2 and TRBJ2-5; the D call may be TRBD1 or TRBD2 (5 bases each). This CDR3 spans 15 amino acids. Between the trimmed V and J ends, which lost 4 bases and 5 bases, there was a span of 17 bases. Per the germline V gene, CDR1 is SGHTA and CDR2 is FQGNSA. The full variable domain, rest sourced from reference TRBV7-2 and TRBJ2-5, is GAGVSQSPSNKVTEKGKDVELRCDPISGHTALYWYRQSLGQGLEFLIYFQGNSAPDKSGLPSDRFSAERTGGSVSTLTIQRTQQEDSAVYLCASSSGPLGVETQYFGPGTRLLVL.

The rearrangement joins TRBV20-1 to TRBJ2-2; no clear D. Germline-derived CDR1 and CDR2 are DFQATT and SNEGSKA (reference sequence). The CDR3 runs 15 residues. Trimming left V 0 bases short and J 2 bases short, with 10 bases between. As DNA, the CDR3 is TGCAGTGCTAGAGAAGGCATGCACAACACCGGGGAGCTGTTTTTT. This codes for CSAREGMHNTGELFF.

In its sample, this clonotype was seen many times. This chain links TRBV20-1 with TRBJ2-1; 7 nucleotides align to TRBD2. This CDR3 region has 17 residues. Germline trimming cut 0 bases from V and 0 bases from J; bases unmatched to any gene: 8. Germline assignment: CDR1 DFQATT and CDR2 SNEGSKA (reference sequence). CDR3 in DNA: TGCAGTGCTAGAGATCCAGCGGGGACCGACTCCTACAATGAGCAGTTCTTC. This translates into CSARDPAGTDSYNEQFF.

This clonotype was observed a handful of times. The V gene is TRBV6-2 or TRBV6-3, the J gene TRBJ2-5; no firm D call. The V end lost 4 bases, the J end lost 5 bases, and 11 bases lay between the germline ends. CDR1 is MNHEY, CDR2 SVGEGT, per germline. CDR3 length equals 13 residues. The CDR3 region has the DNA TGTGCCAGCAGTTGGACCCCCCGGGAGACCCAGTACTTC. This codes for CASSWTPRETQYF.

This clonotype was found once. The rearrangement uses TRBV4-2 and TRBJ2-1, with D maybe TRBD1 (5 bases). This CDR3 spans 14 amino acids. Trimming took 4 bases from V and 10 from J, leaving 17 bases between them. CDR1 and CDR2 (germline): LGHNA, YNFKEQ. This chain's CDR3 is CASSPLAGPYEQFF. The DNA for the CDR3 is TGTGCCAGCAGCCCCCTCGCAGGGCCCTACGAGCAGTTCTTC.

The chain recombines TRBV7-6 with TRBJ2-3; 7 nucleotides agree with TRBD2. Looked up from germline, CDR1 is SGHVS and CDR2 is FNYEAQ. The CDR3 totals 15 residues. The junction had 5 bases not matched to a gene; V was cut back by 3 bases and J by 2 bases. Here the CDR3 reads CASSLGLRDTDTQYF. The DNA of the CDR3 is TGTGCCAGCAGCTTGGGACTACGGGACACAGATACGCAGTATTTT.

A word on this clonotype: This may come from a read error, since a much larger clone is one base off. The rearrangement joins TRBV5-1 to TRBJ2-1, with D unresolved. Trimming pared 4 bases from V and 10 bases from J, leaving 12 bases between. CDR1 and CDR2 (germline): SGHRS, YFSETQ. This CDR3 is built from 12 residues. CDR3 nucleotide sequence: TGCGCCAGCAGCGCCGGGTACGACGAGCAGTTCTTC. It specifies CASSAGYDEQFF.

This clonotype came up many times. The V and J genes are TRBV6-5 and TRBJ1-1, with TRBD1 as a possible D gene (5 bases). The V end lost 7 bases, the J end lost 6 bases, and 9 bases lay between the germline ends. Per the germline V gene, CDR1 is MNHEY and CDR2 is SVGAGI. This CDR3 is built from 11 residues. The CDR3 spells CASIGVSEAFF. CDR3 nucleotides: TGTGCCAGCATAGGGGTTTCTGAAGCTTTCTTT.

This clonotype was detected a few times. The chain employs TRBV20-1 and TRBJ2-6; 10 bases fit TRBD2. The CDR3 is 17 amino acids. The V segment lost 3 bases and the J segment 1 base; nucleotides outside the gene matches: 6. Germline V CDR1 and CDR2: DFQATT, SNEGSKA (reference sequence). The CDR3 bases are TGCAGTGCTAGGGTTAGCGGGAGGACATCTGGGGCCAACGTCCTGACTTTC. It encodes CSARVSGRTSGANVLTF.

This clonotype was counted between two and nine times. The rearrangement uses TRBV5-1 and TRBJ1-2, with a possible D match to TRBD1 (5 bases). Germline V gene sequence: CDR1 SGHRS, CDR2 YFSETQ. The CDR3 loop spans 12 amino acids. The ends were cut back, 5 bases at V and 8 bases at J, with 13 bases in the middle. The CDR3 bases are TGCGCCAGCAGGGAGGGGACCTGGGGCTACACCTTC. The encoded protein is CASREGTWGYTF.

This clonotype occurred many times. Written as DNA, the CDR3 is TGTGCCAGCTCAGCCTCCAGGGGACTAGCGGGAGGGCTTGAGCAGTTCTTC. Its translation: CASSASRGLAGGLEQFF. J is TRBJ2-1 and V is TRBV18; 16 bases are shared with TRBD2. CDR3 length: 17 residues. Germline V lookup: CDR1 KGHSH, CDR2 LQKENI. With V trimmed by 5 bases and J by 9 bases, 10 bases remained unmatched.

This clonotype showed up just a few times. The J gene is TRBJ2-1, the V gene TRBV14, with D perhaps matching TRBD1 or TRBD2 (5 bases each). The V and J ends lost 4 bases and 0 bases respectively, with 16 bases between them. CDR3 size: 17 residues. Per the germline V gene, CDR1 is SGHDN and CDR2 is FVKESK. CDR3 amino acids: CASSPGRVLGSYNEQFF. The CDR3 region has the DNA TGTGCCAGCAGCCCGGGGCGGGTCCTTGGCTCCTACAATGAGCAGTTCTTC.

This clonotype occurred many times. The CDR3, as DNA: TGCGCCAGCAGCGGTACGGGACAGTCCTCCTACGAGCAGTACTTC. Protein sequence: CASSGTGQSSYEQYF. This chain links TRBV5-1 with TRBJ2-7; 7 bases agree with TRBD1. Germline CDR1 and CDR2: SGHRS and YFSETQ. V lost 4 bases, J lost 0 bases, and 7 bases stayed unmatched. This CDR3 comprises 15 residues.

The chain links TRBV20-1 to TRBJ2-3, with TRBD2 matching over 9 bases. The V and J ends lost 1 base and 5 bases, in that order; junction bases with no gene match: 10. There are 16 residues in the CDR3. Per germline, CDR1 DFQATT and CDR2 SNEGSKA (reference sequence). This chain's CDR3 is CSARGTETSGVDTQYF. The CDR3 DNA follows: TGCAGTGCTAGAGGGACCGAGACTAGCGGCGTAGATACGCAGTATTTT.

The J gene is TRBJ2-7, the V gene TRBV4-1; 9 bases map to TRBD2. This CDR3 is built from 16 residues. V dropped 4 bases and J dropped 2; count of bases not matched to a gene: 9. Germline CDR1 is MGHRA and CDR2 is YSYEKL. CDR3 protein: CASSLPRGGSAYEQYF. Here the CDR3 DNA reads TGCGCCAGCAGCCTCCCGCGGGGGGGGAGCGCCTACGAGCAGTACTTC.

This clonotype was detected only a few times. This chain uses TRBV20-1 with TRBJ1-5, with D possibly TRBD1 on 5 matching bases. The V gene's germline CDR1 is DFQATT and CDR2 SNEGSKA (reference sequence). V gave up 1 base and J gave up 7 bases, with 11 bases separating them. This CDR3 comprises 13 residues. CDR3 amino acids: CSARVRGGQPQHF. In DNA form, the CDR3 reads TGCAGTGCTAGAGTCCGGGGCGGACAGCCCCAGCATTTT.

In its sample, this clonotype was seen many times. The chain has TRBV6-6 and TRBJ2-7; 11 nucleotides agree with TRBD1. The CDR3 runs 13 residues. The V segment lost 10 bases and the J segment 2 bases; nucleotides outside the gene matches: 4. Germline CDR1 reads MNHNY; CDR2 reads SVGAGI (reference sequence). The CDR3 sequence is CAITGQGAYEQYF. CDR3 bases: TGTGCCATTACGGGACAGGGGGCCTACGAGCAGTACTTC.

This chain uses TRBV3-1 with TRBJ2-4; no definite D call. V lost 4 bases, J lost 2 bases, and 9 bases lay in between. This CDR3 is built from 14 residues. Germline V gene lookup returns CDR1 LGHDT and CDR2 YNNKEL (reference sequence). CDR3 DNA sequence: TGTGCCAGCAGCCGTGGAGATACCAAAAACATTCAGTACTTC. Protein product: CASSRGDTKNIQYF.

In its sample, this clonotype was seen a few times. The chain links TRBV5-6 to TRBJ2-1; 9 bases map to TRBD1. Per germline, CDR1 SGHDT and CDR2 YYEEEE. The ends lost 5 bases at V and 10 bases at J; junction bases unmatched: 13. CDR3 size: 15 residues. The CDR3 DNA follows: TGTGCCAGCAGGGAACCCGGGACAGGGTTCGGCGAGCAGTTCTTC. Its translation is CASREPGTGFGEQFF.

The chain employs TRBV6-1 and TRBJ2-1; D may be TRBD2 (7 bases). The ends were cut back, 1 base at V and 0 bases at J, with 16 bases in the middle. This CDR3 comprises 18 residues. Germline CDR1 reads MNHNS; CDR2 reads SASEGT. Here the CDR3 reads CASSEEGGTARSYNEQFF. In nucleotides, the CDR3 is TGTGCCAGCAGTGAAGAGGGGGGGACTGCCCGCTCCTACAATGAGCAGTTCTTC.

This clonotype was picked up many times. A junction end diverges from the germline sequence, so it may reflect a read error. This chain connects TRBV18 to TRBJ2-3; D not resolved. CDR1 KGHSH and CDR2 LQKENI come from the germline V gene. The CDR3 is 13 residues long. In nucleotides, the CDR3 is TGTGCCATCTCACCAGTAGCCTCAGATACGCAGTATTTT. Translation: CAISPVASDTQYF.

The chain carries TRBV12-3 or TRBV12-4 and TRBJ1-5; D is possibly TRBD1 (5 bases). The CDR3 contains 15 residues. The V end was cut by 6 bases, the J end by 0 bases, with 12 bases between. The CDR3 nucleotides read TGTGCCAGCAGCACAGGAGACCTTAGCAATCAGCCCCAGCATTTT. Translation gives CASSTGDLSNQPQHF.

This clonotype was picked up one time. CDR3 in DNA: TGCAGCGTTGGCAGCGGGACAGGGAACTATGGCTACACCTTC. Amino acid sequence: CSVGSGTGNYGYTF. This sequence joins TRBV29-1 and TRBJ1-2, with 9 bases lining up with TRBD1. Germline V gene data show CDR1 as SQVTM and CDR2 as ANQGSEA. The CDR3 is made up of 14 amino acids. V lost 4 bases, J lost 2 bases, and 5 bases stayed unmatched. The whole variable domain, filled in from reference TRBV29-1 and TRBJ1-2, reads SAVISQKPSRDICQRGTSLTIQCQVDSQVTMMFWYRQQPGQSLTLIATANQGSEATYESGFVIDKFPISRPNLTFSTLTVSNMSPEDSSIYLCSVGSGTGNYGYTFGSGTRLTVV.

This clonotype was recorded many times. The chain links TRBV7-9 to TRBJ2-4, with a weak D call TRBD1 (5 bases). The CDR3 is made up of 14 amino acids. Germline V lookup: CDR1 SEHNR, CDR2 FQNEAQ (reference sequence). V lost 5 bases, J lost 13 bases, and 21 bases lay in between. The CDR3 region is CASSPIGQTFAQYF. The CDR3 bases are TGTGCCAGCAGCCCCATAGGACAAACCTTCGCCCAGTACTTC.

This clonotype was seen more than once but under ten times. J is TRBJ2-3 and V is TRBV20-1, with 7 bases matching TRBD2. The CDR3 spans 15 residues. Germline V gene lookup returns CDR1 DFQATT and CDR2 SNEGSKA (reference sequence). J gave up 3 bases and V 5 bases, and 11 bases lay outside the gene matches. The CDR3 DNA sequence: TGCAGTGCTTTGGGGAGGGGCAGGGATACAGATACGCAGTATTTT. It specifies CSALGRGRDTDTQYF.

This clonotype turned up a few times. A much more abundant neighbour one base away suggests this may be a read error. This chain links TRBV6-4 with TRBJ2-1; TRBD1 matches at 7 bases. Germline CDR1 is MRHNA and CDR2 is SNTAGT. There are 12 residues in the CDR3. Written as DNA, the CDR3 is TGTGCCGGCAGTCAGGGGGATAATGAGCAGTTCTTC. Protein: CAGSQGDNEQFF.

This clonotype turned up a few times. This chain joins TRBV15 and TRBJ1-1; maybe TRBD1 (5 bases). Germline V lookup: CDR1 LNHNV, CDR2 YYDKDF (reference sequence). Trimming removed 5 bases from V and 6 bases from J, with 10 bases in between. The CDR3 loop spans 12 amino acids. CDR3 loop: CATSPTGAEAFF. CDR3 sequence (DNA): TGTGCCACCAGCCCCACGGGGGCTGAAGCTTTCTTT.

This clonotype appeared a few times. The rearrangement links TRBV7-9 to TRBJ1-3; no firm D call. Germline V lookup: CDR1 SEHNR, CDR2 FQNEAQ (reference sequence). Trimming took off 2 bases at V and 4 bases at J, with 9 bases between the two ends. CDR3 length: 14 amino acids. CDR3 amino acids: CASSLSGYGNTIYF. For the CDR3, the DNA is TGTGCCAGCAGCTTAAGTGGTTACGGAAACACCATATATTTT.